This T cell receptor beta chain was observed in a study of blood T cell repertoires in COVID-19. Study background: Whether acute or convalescent, the COVID-19 samples came from the United States, Italy and Spain.

This clone appeared a single time. V shed 3 bases and J shed 6 bases, with 14 bases lying between them. The CDR3 has 14 amino acids. The germline gives CDR1 LGHDT, CDR2 YNNKEL (reference sequence). Assay used: immunoSEQ multiplex PCR; TCRdb lists only in-frame clones, some missing. This repertoire shows over 130,000 clones, about four fifths found once; its top ten account for roughly 1.7%. The gene calls are TRBV3-1 (or the pseudogene TRBV3-2) and TRBJ1-2; possibly TRBD1 for D (6 bases). The clonotype originates from a woman between 18 and 29 years old who had been exposed to COVID-19. Sequences were obtained from PBMCs or T cells enriched from blood (not recorded which). CDR3 nucleotides: TGTGCCAGCAGCCAGCAATGGGGGCTGGATGGCTACACCTTC. Translating it yields CASSQQWGLDGYTF.